The rows below give T cell receptor beta chains drawn from one sample of a study of blood T cell repertoires in COVID-19. Sequenced by immunoSEQ multiplex PCR; TCRdb stores in-frame clones only, minus some. The sample yields about 58,000 clones, roughly four fifths seen once. Material for sequencing was peripheral blood. The receptor set was obtained from a man aged 45-60 years with COVID-19, enrolled during active disease. Each CDR3 is given with its conserved first and last residue. D genes are given only for firm matches. Size values are once, few and many counts, or a class for expanded clones, and some rows have none.

TGTGCCAGCAGCCAAGCGCCCGGTAGCAACACCATATATTTT,CASSQAPGSNTIYF,TRBJ1-3,.,.,TRBV3-1/TRBV3-2
TGTGCCAGCAGCTCCGGGACTAGCGGGAGGGCCACCGGGGAGCTGTTTTTT,CASSSGTSGRATGELFF,TRBJ2-2,TRBD2,.,TRBV7-3
TGTGCCTGGTCTAGTCTACAGGGGAACCAAGAGACCCAGTACTTC,CAWSSLQGNQETQYF,TRBJ2-5,TRBD1,.,TRBV30
TGTGCCAGCAGCTCCGGGACAAGGGGGCACGGCTACACCTTC,CASSSGTRGHGYTF,TRBJ1-2,TRBD1,.,TRBV7-3
TGTGCCAGCAGTCGGACTAGCGGACATAACGATGAGCAGTTCTTC,CASSRTSGHNDEQFF,TRBJ2-1,TRBD2,.,TRBV7-3
TGTGCCAGCAGTTTAAGTTACCAGACTAGCGGGATTAACTACGAGCAGTACTTC,CASSLSYQTSGINYEQYF,TRBJ2-7,TRBD2,once,TRBV28
TGCGCCAGCATGACCTTTGGGACTTTGAGCTCCTACAATGAGCAGTTCTTC,CASMTFGTLSSYNEQFF,TRBJ2-1,.,.,TRBV10-2
TGTGCCAGCAGGCTACAGGGTTCCGGGGCCAACGTCCTGACTTTC,CASRLQGSGANVLTF,TRBJ2-6,.,once,TRBV28
TGTGCCACCAGTGATAAACCGGGACTTAAGGAGACCCAGTACTTC,CATSDKPGLKETQYF,TRBJ2-5,.,.,TRBV24-1
TGTGCCAGCAGCCAAGAAAGTGTCGGTGGAAACACCATATATTTT,CASSQESVGGNTIYF,TRBJ1-3,.,.,TRBV3-1/TRBV3-2
TGTGCCAGCAGCTTAGGGACTAGGGGAGAGACCCAGTACTTC,CASSLGTRGETQYF,TRBJ2-5,TRBD2,.,TRBV7-2
TGTGCCAGCAACTACAGGGGGAATTCACCCCTCCACTTT,CASNYRGNSPLHF,TRBJ1-6,TRBD1,few,TRBV6-6
TGTGCCTGCAAACAGGAAGGTCAGCCCCAGCATTTT,CACKQEGQPQHF,TRBJ1-5,.,few,TRBV30
TGTGCCAGCAGTTTGGTCCTAGCGGGAGACAGCACCGGGGAGCTGTTTTTT,CASSLVLAGDSTGELFF,TRBJ2-2,TRBD2,.,TRBV28
TGTGCCAGCAGCTCTGGGACAAAGAGCTCCTACGAGCAGTACTTC,CASSSGTKSSYEQYF,TRBJ2-7,.,.,TRBV13
TGTGCCAGCAGTGCCCAACTAGCGGGAGCGGGTGAGCAGTTCTTC,CASSAQLAGAGEQFF,TRBJ2-1,TRBD2,.,TRBV6-4
TGTGCCAGCAGTATCCGGGGGAACACTGAAGCTTTCTTT,CASSIRGNTEAFF,TRBJ1-1,.,.,TRBV27
TGCGCCAGCAGCCAACCAACAGGGTTGAACACTGAAGCTTTCTTT,CASSQPTGLNTEAFF,TRBJ1-1,.,.,TRBV4-1
TGTGCCAGCAGCCAAGTGGGAGGTCCAACTAATGAAAAACTGTTTTTT,CASSQVGGPTNEKLFF,TRBJ1-4,.,.,TRBV4-2
TGTGCCAGCAGCTTACAACCCTTTAATGAAAAACTGTTTTTT,CASSLQPFNEKLFF,TRBJ1-4,.,.,TRBV5-4
TGTGCCAGCAGAAGCGGGAGCCAGCCCTACGAGCAGTACTTC,CASRSGSQPYEQYF,TRBJ2-7,TRBD2,.,TRBV28
TGTGCCAGCAGTTTAAGCAGGGCCCTCCACTTT,CASSLSRALHF,TRBJ1-6,.,few,TRBV28
TGTGCCAGCAGTAGGACAGGTCACTCTGGAAACACCATATATTTT,CASSRTGHSGNTIYF,TRBJ1-3,TRBD1,.,TRBV27
TGTGCCAGCAGTACCGGGACAGGGGGTGAAAAACTGTTTTTT,CASSTGTGGEKLFF,TRBJ1-4,TRBD1,.,TRBV28
TGCGCCAGCAGCCAAATACAGGGGGCGGGCAACGAGCAGTACTTC,CASSQIQGAGNEQYF,TRBJ2-7,TRBD1,.,TRBV4-1
TGCGCCAGCAGCCAAGGGGGACTAGGCGGTTACAATGAGCAGTTCTTC,CASSQGGLGGYNEQFF,TRBJ2-1,TRBD2,.,TRBV4-3
TGTGCCAGCTCACCAGAGGGGGTCCCCTACAATGAGCAGTTCTTC,CASSPEGVPYNEQFF,TRBJ2-1,.,.,TRBV18
TGTGCCAGCTCATCCCGGGACAATGAGCAGTTCTTC,CASSSRDNEQFF,TRBJ2-1,.,.,TRBV18
TGTGCCAGCAGCGCTGGACAGGGACGTTATGGCTACACCTTC,CASSAGQGRYGYTF,TRBJ1-2,TRBD1,few,TRBV9